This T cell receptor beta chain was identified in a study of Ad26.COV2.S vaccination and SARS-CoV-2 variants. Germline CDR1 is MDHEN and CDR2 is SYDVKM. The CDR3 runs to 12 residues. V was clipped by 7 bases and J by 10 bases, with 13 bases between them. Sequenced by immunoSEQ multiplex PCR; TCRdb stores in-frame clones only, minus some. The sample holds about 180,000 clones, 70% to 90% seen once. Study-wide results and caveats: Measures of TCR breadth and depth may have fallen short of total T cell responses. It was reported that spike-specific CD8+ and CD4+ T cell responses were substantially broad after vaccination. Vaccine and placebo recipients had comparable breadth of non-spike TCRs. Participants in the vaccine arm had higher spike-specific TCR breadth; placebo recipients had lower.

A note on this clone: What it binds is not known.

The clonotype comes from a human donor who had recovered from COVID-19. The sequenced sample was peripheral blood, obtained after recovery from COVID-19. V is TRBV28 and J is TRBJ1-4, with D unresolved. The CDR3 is CASTPPRGKLFF. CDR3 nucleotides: TGTGCCAGCACTCCCCCTCGGGGAAAACTGTTTTTT.